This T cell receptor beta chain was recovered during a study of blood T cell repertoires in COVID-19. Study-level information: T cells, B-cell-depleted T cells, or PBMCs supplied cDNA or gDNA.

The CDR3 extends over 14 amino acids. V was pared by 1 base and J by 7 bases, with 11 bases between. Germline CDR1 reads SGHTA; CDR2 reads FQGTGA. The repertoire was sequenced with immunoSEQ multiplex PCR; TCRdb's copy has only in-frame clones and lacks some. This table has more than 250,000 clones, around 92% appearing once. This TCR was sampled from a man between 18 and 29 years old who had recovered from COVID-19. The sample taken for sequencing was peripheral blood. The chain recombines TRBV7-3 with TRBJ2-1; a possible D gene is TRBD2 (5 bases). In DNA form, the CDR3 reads TGTGCCAGCAGCTTAATTACTAGTCCTAATGAGCAGTTCTTC. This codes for CASSLITSPNEQFF. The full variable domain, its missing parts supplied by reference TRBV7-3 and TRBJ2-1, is GAGVSQTPSNKVTEKGKYVELRCDPISGHTALYWYRQSLGQGPEFLIYFQGTGAADDSGLPNDRFFAVRPEGSVSTLKIQRTERGDSAVYLCASSLITSPNEQFFGPGTRLTVL.